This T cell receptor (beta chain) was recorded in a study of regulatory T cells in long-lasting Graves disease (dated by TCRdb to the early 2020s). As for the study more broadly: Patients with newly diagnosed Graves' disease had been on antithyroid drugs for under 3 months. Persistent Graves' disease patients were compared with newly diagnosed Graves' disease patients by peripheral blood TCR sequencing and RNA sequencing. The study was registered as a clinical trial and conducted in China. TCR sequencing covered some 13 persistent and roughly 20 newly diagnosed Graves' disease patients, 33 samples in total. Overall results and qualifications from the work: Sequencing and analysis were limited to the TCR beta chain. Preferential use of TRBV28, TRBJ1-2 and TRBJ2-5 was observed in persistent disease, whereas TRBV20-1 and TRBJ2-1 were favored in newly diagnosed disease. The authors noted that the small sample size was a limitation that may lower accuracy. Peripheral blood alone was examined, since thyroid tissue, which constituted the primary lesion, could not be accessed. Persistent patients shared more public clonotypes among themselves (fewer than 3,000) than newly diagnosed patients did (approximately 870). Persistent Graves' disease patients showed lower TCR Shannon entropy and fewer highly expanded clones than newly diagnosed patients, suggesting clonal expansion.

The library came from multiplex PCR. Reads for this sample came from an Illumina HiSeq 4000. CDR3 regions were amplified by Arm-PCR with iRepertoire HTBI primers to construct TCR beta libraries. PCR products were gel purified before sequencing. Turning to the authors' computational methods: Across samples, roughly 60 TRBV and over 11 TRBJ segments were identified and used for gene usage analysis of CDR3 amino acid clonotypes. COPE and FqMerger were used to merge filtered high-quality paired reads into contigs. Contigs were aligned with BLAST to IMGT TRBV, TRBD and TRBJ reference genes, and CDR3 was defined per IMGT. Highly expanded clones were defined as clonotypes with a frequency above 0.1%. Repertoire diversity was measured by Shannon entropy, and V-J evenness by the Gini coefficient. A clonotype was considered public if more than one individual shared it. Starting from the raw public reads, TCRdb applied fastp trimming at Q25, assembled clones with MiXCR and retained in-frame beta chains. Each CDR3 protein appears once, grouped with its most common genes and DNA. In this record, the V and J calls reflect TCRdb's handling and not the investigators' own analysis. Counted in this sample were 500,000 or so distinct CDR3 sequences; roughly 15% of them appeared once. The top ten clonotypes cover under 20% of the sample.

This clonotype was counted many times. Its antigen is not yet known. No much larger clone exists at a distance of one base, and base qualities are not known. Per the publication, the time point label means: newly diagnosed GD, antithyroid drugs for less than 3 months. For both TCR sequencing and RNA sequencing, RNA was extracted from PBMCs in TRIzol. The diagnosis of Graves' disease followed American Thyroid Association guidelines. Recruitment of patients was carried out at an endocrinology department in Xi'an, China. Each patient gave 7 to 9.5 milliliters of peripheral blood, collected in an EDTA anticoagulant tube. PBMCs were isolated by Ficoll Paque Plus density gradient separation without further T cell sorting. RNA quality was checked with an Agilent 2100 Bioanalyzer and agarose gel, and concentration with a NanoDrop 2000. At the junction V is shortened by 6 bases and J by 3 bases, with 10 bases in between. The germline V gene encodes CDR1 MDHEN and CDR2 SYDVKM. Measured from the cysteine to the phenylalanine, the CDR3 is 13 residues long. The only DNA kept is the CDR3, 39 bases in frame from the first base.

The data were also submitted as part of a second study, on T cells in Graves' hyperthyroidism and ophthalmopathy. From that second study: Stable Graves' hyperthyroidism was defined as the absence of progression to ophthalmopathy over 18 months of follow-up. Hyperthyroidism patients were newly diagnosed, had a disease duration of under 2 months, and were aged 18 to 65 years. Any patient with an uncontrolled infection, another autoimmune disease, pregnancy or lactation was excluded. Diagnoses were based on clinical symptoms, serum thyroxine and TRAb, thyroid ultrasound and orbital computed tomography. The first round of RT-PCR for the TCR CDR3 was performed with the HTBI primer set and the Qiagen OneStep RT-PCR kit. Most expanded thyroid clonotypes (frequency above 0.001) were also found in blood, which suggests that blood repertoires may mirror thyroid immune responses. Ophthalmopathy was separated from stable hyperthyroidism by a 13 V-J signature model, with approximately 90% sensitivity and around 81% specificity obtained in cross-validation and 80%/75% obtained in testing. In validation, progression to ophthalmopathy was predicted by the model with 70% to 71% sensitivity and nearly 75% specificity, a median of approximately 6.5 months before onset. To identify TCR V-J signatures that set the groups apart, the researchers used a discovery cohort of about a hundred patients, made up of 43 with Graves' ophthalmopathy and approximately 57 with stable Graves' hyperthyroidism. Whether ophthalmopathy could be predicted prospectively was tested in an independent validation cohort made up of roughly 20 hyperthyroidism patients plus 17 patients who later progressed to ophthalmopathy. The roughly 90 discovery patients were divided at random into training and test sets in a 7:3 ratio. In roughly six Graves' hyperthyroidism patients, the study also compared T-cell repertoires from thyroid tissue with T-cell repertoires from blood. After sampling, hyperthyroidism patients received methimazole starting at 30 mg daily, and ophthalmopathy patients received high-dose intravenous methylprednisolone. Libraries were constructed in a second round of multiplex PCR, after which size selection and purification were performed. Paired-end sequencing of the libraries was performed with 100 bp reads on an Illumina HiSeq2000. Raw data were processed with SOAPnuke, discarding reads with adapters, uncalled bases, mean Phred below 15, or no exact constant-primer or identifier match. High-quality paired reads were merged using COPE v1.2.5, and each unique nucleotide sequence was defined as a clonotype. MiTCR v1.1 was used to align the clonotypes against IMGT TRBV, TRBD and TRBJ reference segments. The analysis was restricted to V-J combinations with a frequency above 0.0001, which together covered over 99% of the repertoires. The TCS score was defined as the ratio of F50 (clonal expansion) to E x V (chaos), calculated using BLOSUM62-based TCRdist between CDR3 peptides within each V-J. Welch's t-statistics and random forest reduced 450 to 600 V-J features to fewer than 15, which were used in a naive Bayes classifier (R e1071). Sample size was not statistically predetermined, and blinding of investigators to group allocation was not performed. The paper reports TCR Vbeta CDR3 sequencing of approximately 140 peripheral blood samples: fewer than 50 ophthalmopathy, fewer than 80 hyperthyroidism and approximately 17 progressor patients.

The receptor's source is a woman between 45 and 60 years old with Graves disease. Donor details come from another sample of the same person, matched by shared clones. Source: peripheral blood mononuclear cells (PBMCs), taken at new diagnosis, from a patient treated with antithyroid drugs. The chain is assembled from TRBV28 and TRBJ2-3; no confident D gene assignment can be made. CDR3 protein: CASSLISTDTQYF. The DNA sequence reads TGTGCCAGCAGCTTAATTTCGACAGATACGCAGTATTTT.